The 24 T cell receptor beta chains below were found in one sample sequenced in a study of long-term antiretroviral therapy in people with HIV (dated by TCRdb to 2021 to 2024). The immunoSEQ hsTCRB v3.0 assay was used at survey level resolution to sequence the TRB variable region. Sourced from immuneACCESS, this table was stored by TCRdb with only in-frame sequences that have V and J called. A share of the clones is absent; for the studies checked, an unresolved V gene accounts for under half, and the remainder has no known explanation. In all, the sample holds roughly 18,000 clones, and around 78% of those were seen once. Jointly, the top ten make up 6.5% to 7.5% of the sample. The sequencing used unsorted PBMCs, collected 2.2 years after starting antiretroviral therapy. Every receptor here comes from a man aged 45-65 years with HIV.

The chain uses TRBV7-2 and TRBJ2-7, with 10 positions matching TRBD1. The germline gives CDR1 SGHTA, CDR2 FQGNSA. The CDR3 loop spans 16 amino acids. V dropped 3 bases and J dropped 1; count of bases not matched to a gene: 6. The CDR3 nucleotides are TGTGCCAGCAGCTTGGCCGGGACAGGGGCTTCCTACGAGCAGTACTTC. Protein: CASSLAGTGASYEQYF.

This sequence joins TRBV5-6 and TRBJ2-7, with D possibly TRBD2 on 5 matching bases. Trimming took 1 base from V and 9 from J, leaving 11 bases between them. Germline CDR1 reads SGHDT; CDR2 reads YYEEEE. The CDR3 has 12 residues. In DNA, the CDR3 is TGTGCCAGCAGCTTGCGGGATACGGTGCAGTACTTC. This codes for CASSLRDTVQYF.

The chain couples TRBV7-2 to TRBJ2-7; no reliable D call. There are 18 residues in the CDR3. Germline V CDR1 and CDR2: SGHTA, FQGNSA. V was pared by 5 bases and J by 0 bases, with 23 bases between. The CDR3 loop is CASSQYIRPGWSSYEQYF. The CDR3 DNA follows: TGTGCCAGCAGCCAATATATCCGGCCCGGGTGGAGCTCCTACGAGCAGTACTTC.

The chain recombines TRBV10-2 with TRBJ2-3, with 8 bases identical to TRBD2. This CDR3 contains 15 residues. The germline V gene has CDR1 WSHSY and CDR2 SAAADI. V lost 6 bases and J lost 2; bases outside the gene matches: 7. CDR3 sequence (DNA): TGCGCCAGCAGGAGGATAGCGGGGTCCACAGATACGCAGTATTTT. Its translation: CASRRIAGSTDTQYF.

The chain recombines TRBV5-6 with TRBJ2-5; maybe TRBD2 (7 bases). Looked up from germline, CDR1 is SGHDT and CDR2 is YYEEEE. This CDR3 has 15 residues. V lost 6 bases to trimming and J lost 4 bases, with 19 bases between them. This CDR3 reads CASTPSGGLGETQYF. CDR3 nucleotide sequence: TGTGCCAGCACTCCCTCGGGGGGCCTGGGAGAGACCCAGTACTTC.

The CDR3 here is CASSQGGGLGGADTQYF. In DNA form, the CDR3 reads TGCGCCAGCAGCCAAGGGGGTGGACTAGGTGGCGCAGATACGCAGTATTTT. V usage is TRBV4-3 and J usage is TRBJ2-3; TRBD2 matches at 7 bases. In germline, CDR1 is LGHNA, CDR2 YSLEER. The CDR3 loop spans 17 amino acids. The V segment lost 1 base and the J segment 4 bases; nucleotides outside the gene matches: 11.

V is TRBV28 and J is TRBJ2-3; 7 bases agree with TRBD1. J gave up 1 base and V 7 bases, and 8 bases lay outside the gene matches. The CDR3 is 15 amino acids. Germline CDR1 and CDR2: MDHEN and SYDVKM. The DNA of the CDR3 is TGTGCCAGCACCATAGCCGGGACAGGCACAGATACGCAGTATTTT. As protein: CASTIAGTGTDTQYF.

J is TRBJ1-1 and V is TRBV28, with D tentatively TRBD1 (6 bases). Trimming stripped 6 bases from V and 8 bases from J, with 19 bases between. The length of the CDR3 is 14 residues. Germline CDR1 reads MDHEN; CDR2 reads SYDVKM. The CDR3 DNA reads as TGTGCCAGCAGATTCATACAGGGATTTTCGGAAGCTTTCTTT. It specifies CASRFIQGFSEAFF. Full variable domain (rest looked up from reference TRBV28 and TRBJ1-1): DVKVTQSSRYLVKRTGEKVFLECVQDMDHENMFWYRQDPGLGLRLIYFSYDVKMKEKGDIPEGYSVSREKKERFSLILESASTNQTSMYLCASRFIQGFSEAFFGQGTRLTVV.

In its sample, this clone ranks as medium-sized. V and J are TRBV6-5 and TRBJ1-1, with TRBD1 as a possible D gene (6 bases). Germline CDR1 is MNHEY and CDR2 is SVGAGI. This CDR3 region has 13 residues. V shed 2 bases and J shed 4 bases, with 8 bases lying between them. The DNA for the CDR3 is TGTGCCAGCAGTTACCAGGGGAGCACTGAAGCTTTCTTT. It encodes CASSYQGSTEAFF.

The chain couples TRBV4-2 to TRBJ2-5, with TRBD1 matching over 7 bases. The CDR3 covers 16 residues. The germline V gene encodes CDR1 LGHNA and CDR2 YNFKEQ. Losses at the gene ends were 0 bases for V and 0 bases for J; bases not matched to a gene: 4. The CDR3 protein is CASSQDQDRYQETQYF. DNA for the CDR3: TGTGCCAGCAGCCAAGACCAGGACAGGTACCAAGAGACCCAGTACTTC.

The chain is built from TRBV28 and TRBJ2-1, with TRBD2 identical over 11 bases. V dropped 3 bases and J dropped 4; count of bases not matched to a gene: 5. The CDR3 loop spans 16 amino acids. CDR1 and CDR2 (germline): MDHEN, SYDVKM. The CDR3 spells CASSFPRLAGYNEQFF. Written as DNA, the CDR3 is TGTGCCAGCAGTTTTCCCCGACTAGCGGGATACAATGAGCAGTTCTTC.

The genes are TRBV6-5 and TRBJ1-5, with a weak D call TRBD1 (6 bases). The V end lost 6 bases, the J end lost 4 bases, and 10 bases lay between the germline ends. CDR3 length: 13 residues. Germline CDR1 and CDR2: MNHEY and SVGAGI. CDR3 sequence: CASSRGGNQPQHF. The CDR3 DNA reads TGTGCCAGCAGCAGGGGTGGGAATCAGCCCCAGCATTTT.

The V and J genes are TRBV15 and TRBJ2-7; no reliable D call. The germline V gene has CDR1 LNHNV and CDR2 YYDKDF (reference sequence). The V gene lost 0 bases and the J gene lost 0 bases, with 9 bases spanning the gap. The CDR3 contains 15 residues. In nucleotides, the CDR3 is TGTGCCACCAGCAGAGATCGAGCGAGCTCCTACGAGCAGTACTTC. Amino acid sequence: CATSRDRASSYEQYF.

This clone was seen only once. The chain recombines TRBV15 with TRBJ2-1, with 8 positions matching TRBD2. Unmatched junction bases numbered 4, after V lost 0 bases and J lost 12 bases. CDR1 is LNHNV, CDR2 YYDKDF, per germline (reference sequence). CDR3 length: 13 residues. CDR3 region: CATSRDLAGGQFF. The CDR3 DNA reads as TGTGCCACCAGCAGAGACCTGGCGGGGGGGCAGTTCTTC.

The chain employs TRBV10-3 and TRBJ1-6; a weak D match, TRBD1 (6 bases). The V end was cut by 1 base, the J end by 6 bases, with 7 bases between. CDR3 length: 14 amino acids. Per the germline V gene, CDR1 is ENHRY and CDR2 is SYGVKD. CDR3 sequence (DNA): TGTGCCATCAGTGAGTGGGGGGCTAATTCACCCCTCCACTTT. This translates into CAISEWGANSPLHF.

The chain combines TRBV30 with TRBJ2-6; a possible D gene is TRBD1 (5 bases). This CDR3 has 16 amino acids. V was cut by 4 bases and J by 0 bases, with 13 bases left in between. The germline V gene has CDR1 GTSNPN and CDR2 SVGIG (reference sequence). The CDR3 region has the DNA TGTGCCTGGACTACCACAGGAATCTCTGGGGCCAACGTCCTGACTTTC. This translates into CAWTTTGISGANVLTF.

The chain uses TRBV5-1 and TRBJ2-5; 7 bases match TRBD1. The end of the DNA aligns better with TRBJ2-7, so the J call may be wrong. CDR3 length: 14 amino acids. Per the germline V gene, CDR1 is SGHRS and CDR2 is YFSETQ. The DNA for the CDR3 is TGCGCCAGCGCGGGCCAGGGGGAGTCCTACGAGCAGTACTTC. Translation gives CASAGQGESYEQYF.

Here the CDR3 DNA reads TGTGCCAGCAGTGAAGCCCGCGGGACAGAGACCCAGTACTTC. Its translation: CASSEARGTETQYF. The chain combines TRBV6-1 with TRBJ2-5, with D possibly being TRBD2 (6 bases). With 0 bases removed from V and 4 bases from J, the gap between germline ends came to 9 bases. Germline-derived CDR1 and CDR2 are MNHNS and SASEGT. CDR3 length: 14 residues.

V usage is TRBV7-2 and J usage is TRBJ2-7, with 10 bases lining up with TRBD2. The trim removed 5 bases at V and 7 bases at J, leaving 11 bases unmatched. The germline gives CDR1 SGHTA, CDR2 FQGNSA. The CDR3 covers 15 residues. The chain's CDR3 is CASSPQLAGAGEQYF. The CDR3 DNA is TGTGCCAGCAGCCCGCAGCTAGCGGGAGCGGGTGAGCAGTACTTC.

The genes are TRBV7-2 and TRBJ2-3; D perhaps matches TRBD2 (6 bases). CDR1 is SGHTA and CDR2 is FQGNSA in the germline V gene. The CDR3 totals 14 residues. The V end was cut by 3 bases, the J end by 4 bases, with 11 bases between. This chain's CDR3 is CASSFTTGADTQYF. DNA of the CDR3: TGTGCCAGCAGCTTCACCACGGGGGCAGATACGCAGTATTTT.

The chain has TRBV13 and TRBJ1-2; tentatively, D is TRBD1 (5 bases). The CDR3 contains 16 residues. Deletions cut 5 bases from V and 5 bases from J, with 21 bases between. The germline CDR1 and CDR2 sequences are PRHDT and FYEKMQ (reference sequence). The CDR3 loop reads CASSTGRLLGLYGYTF. CDR3 DNA: TGTGCCAGCAGCACGGGACGGCTCCTTGGGCTTTATGGCTACACCTTC.

V is TRBV30 and J is TRBJ1-1; D is perhaps TRBD1 (5 bases). The CDR3 totals 11 residues. V shed 4 bases and J shed 7 bases, with 10 bases lying between them. Per germline, CDR1 GTSNPN and CDR2 SVGIG (reference sequence). The CDR3: CAWTQGGEAFF. CDR3 nucleotides: TGTGCCTGGACCCAGGGAGGTGAAGCTTTCTTT.

By share, this clone ranks as medium-sized (0.01 to 0.1%). The chain uses TRBV7-2 and TRBJ2-1; no definite D call. The germline V and J ends were trimmed by 0 bases and 4 bases, with 10 bases remaining between them. The V gene's germline CDR1 is SGHTA and CDR2 FQGNSA. This CDR3 spans 15 amino acids. In DNA, the CDR3 is TGTGCCAGCAGCTTAGCACAGAGCGAATACAATGAGCAGTTCTTC. Protein sequence: CASSLAQSEYNEQFF.

The rearrangement links TRBV29-1 to TRBJ2-1, with D maybe TRBD2 (5 bases). Germline V gives CDR1 SQVTM, CDR2 ANQGSEA. The CDR3 is made up of 14 amino acids. V was cut by 2 bases and J by 6 bases, with 14 bases left in between. CDR3 coding DNA: TGCAGCGTTGAATTGGGCACTAGGGCCAATGAGCAGTTCTTC. Translation gives CSVELGTRANEQFF.